This TCR beta chain was captured in a study of early T cells in non-severe SARS-CoV-2 infection. The V end lost 6 bases, the J end lost 7 bases, and 10 bases lay between the germline ends. The V gene's germline CDR1 is MDHEN and CDR2 SYDVKM. This CDR3 comprises 12 residues. MiXCR, applied by TCRdb to the 5' RACE reads, yields one record per CDR3 protein. Of 60,000 to 80,000 distinct CDR3 sequences listed, roughly an eighth are singletons. Sequencing input: whole blood. This receptor was taken from an adult who was a healthcare worker with PCR-confirmed SARS-CoV-2 infection or an uninfected control (not recorded which). This chain uses TRBV28 with TRBJ1-5, with a tentative D call TRBD1 (5 bases). CDR3 in amino acids: CASSPYRQPQHF. The CDR3 nucleotides are TGTGCCAGCAGCCCCTACAGGCAGCCCCAGCATTTT. Together with reference TRBV28 and TRBJ1-5, the CDR3 gives the full variable domain: DVKVTQSSRYLVKRTGEKVFLECVQDMDHENMFWYRQDPGLGLRLIYFSYDVKMKEKGDIPEGYSVSREKKERFSLILESASTNQTSMYLCASSPYRQPQHFGDGTRLSIL.